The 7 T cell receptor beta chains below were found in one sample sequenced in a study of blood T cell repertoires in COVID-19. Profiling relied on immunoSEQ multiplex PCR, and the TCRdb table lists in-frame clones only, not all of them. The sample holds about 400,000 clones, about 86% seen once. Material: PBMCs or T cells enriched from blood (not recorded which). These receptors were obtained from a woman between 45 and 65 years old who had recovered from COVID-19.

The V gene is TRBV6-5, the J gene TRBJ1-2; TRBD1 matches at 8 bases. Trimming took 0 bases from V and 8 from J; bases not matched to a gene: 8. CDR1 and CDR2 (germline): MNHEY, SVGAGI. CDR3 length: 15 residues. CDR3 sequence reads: CASSYSQGALEGYTF. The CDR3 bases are TGTGCCAGCAGTTACTCGCAGGGGGCGCTGGAAGGCTACACCTTC.

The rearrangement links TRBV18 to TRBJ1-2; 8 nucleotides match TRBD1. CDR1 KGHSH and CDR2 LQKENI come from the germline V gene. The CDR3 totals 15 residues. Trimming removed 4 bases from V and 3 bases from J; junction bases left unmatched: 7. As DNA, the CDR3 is TGTGCCAGCTCACTGCCGGGACAGGACTACTATGGCTACACCTTC. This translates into CASSLPGQDYYGYTF.

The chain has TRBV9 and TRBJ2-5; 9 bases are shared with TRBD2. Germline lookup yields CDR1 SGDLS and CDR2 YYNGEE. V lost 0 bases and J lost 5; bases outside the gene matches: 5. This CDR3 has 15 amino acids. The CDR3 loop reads CASSVAGLAAETQYF. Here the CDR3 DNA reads TGTGCCAGCAGCGTAGCGGGACTAGCTGCGGAGACCCAGTACTTC.

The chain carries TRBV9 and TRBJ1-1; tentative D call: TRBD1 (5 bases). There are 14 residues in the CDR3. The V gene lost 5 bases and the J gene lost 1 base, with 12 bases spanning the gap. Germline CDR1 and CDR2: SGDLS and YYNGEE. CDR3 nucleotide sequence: TGTGCCAGCAGTCAGACAGACAAGAACACTGAAGCTTTCTTT. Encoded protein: CASSQTDKNTEAFF.

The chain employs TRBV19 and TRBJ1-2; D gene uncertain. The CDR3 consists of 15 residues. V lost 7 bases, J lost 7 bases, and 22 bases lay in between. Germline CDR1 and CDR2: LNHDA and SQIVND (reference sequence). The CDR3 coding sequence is TGTGCCAGTAAGGTCAACGGAGCGCCCGCGGGTGGCTACACCTTC. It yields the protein CASKVNGAPAGGYTF.

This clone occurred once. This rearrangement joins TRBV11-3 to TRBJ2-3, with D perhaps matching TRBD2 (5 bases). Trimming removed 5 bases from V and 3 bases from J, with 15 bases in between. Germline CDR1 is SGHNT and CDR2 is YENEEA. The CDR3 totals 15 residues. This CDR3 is CASSTGLIGTDTQYF. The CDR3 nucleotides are TGTGCCAGCAGCACGGGGTTGATAGGTACAGATACGCAGTATTTT.

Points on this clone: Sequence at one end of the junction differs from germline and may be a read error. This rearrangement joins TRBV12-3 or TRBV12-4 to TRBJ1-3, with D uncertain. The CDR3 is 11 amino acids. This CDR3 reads CASSLAREATF. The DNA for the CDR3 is TGTGCCAGCAGTTTGGCCCGGGAGGCAACCTTT.